This is a list of T cell receptor beta chains from one sample in a study of CD8+ T cells in alopecia areata. TCRdb's copy holds only in-frame clones and misses some; the assay was immunoSEQ multiplex PCR. The table lists 150,000 to 200,000 clones, roughly 50% of them singletons. The sequencing here drew on CD4+ T cells sorted from blood, taken at week 56, from a patient treated with tofacitinib. All receptors derive from a human donor with alopecia areata. Each CDR3 is given with its conserved first and last residue. Fields, in order: J gene, V gene, CDR3 protein.

J: TRBJ1-1
V: TRBV7-9
CDR3: CASSLAGSNTEAFF

J: TRBJ2-1
V: TRBV18
CDR3: CASSSTGGSSNEQFF

J: TRBJ1-6
V: TRBV30
CDR3: CAWTKGVLGSPLHF

J: TRBJ1-1
V: TRBV9
CDR3: CASSAGDEAFF

J: TRBJ2-3
V: TRBV7-9
CDR3: CASSYRDRKVLSTDTQYF

J: TRBJ1-2
V: TRBV4-1
CDR3: CASSQDSRGDIRTHGYTF

J: TRBJ2-5
V: TRBV29-1
CDR3: CSAHEGTGRETQYF

J: TRBJ1-5
V: TRBV2
CDR3: CASSDGGRGQPQHF

J: TRBJ2-5
V: TRBV25-1
CDR3: CASSEYQETQYF

J: TRBJ2-7
V: TRBV7-2
CDR3: CASSGAPNGEQYF

J: TRBJ2-7
V: TRBV2
CDR3: CASSRGYEQYF

J: TRBJ1-4
V: TRBV19
CDR3: CASSRDTTATNEKLFF

J: TRBJ1-2
V: TRBV30
CDR3: CAWSDGLQEGYTF

J: TRBJ2-7
V: TRBV29-1
CDR3: CSGSQGFFNEQYF

J: TRBJ1-2
V: TRBV30
CDR3: CAWTRRQGNGYTF

J: TRBJ2-1
V: TRBV7-2
CDR3: CASSLLSASGGPNNEQFF

J: TRBJ1-1
V: TRBV7-2
CDR3: CASRKEQGAPNTEAFF

J: TRBJ2-3
V: TRBV5-6
CDR3: CASSFTGTQSGDTQYF

J: TRBJ2-5
V: TRBV29-1
CDR3: CSAGQSLETQYF

J: TRBJ1-2
V: TRBV29-1
CDR3: CSVDAGSGRTNYGYTF

J: TRBJ2-7
V: TRBV30
CDR3: CAWRRDIAYEQYF

J: TRBJ1-1
V: TRBV2
CDR3: CARGEVNTEAFF

J: TRBJ1-4
V: TRBV23-1
CDR3: CASRSIPRGPRRGF

J: TRBJ2-2
V: TRBV6-5
CDR3: CASSYGLEVTGELFF

J: TRBJ2-2
V: TRBV11-2
CDR3: CASSPRSGGATGELFF

J: TRBJ1-2
V: TRBV27
CDR3: CASSLGGRNYGYTF

J: TRBJ2-1
V: TRBV6-1
CDR3: CASKAEGNEQFF

J: TRBJ2-2
V: TRBV7-9
CDR3: CASSFLAGRTGELFF

J: TRBJ1-4
V: TRBV25-1
CDR3: CASSVRGEGEKLFF

J: TRBJ1-5
V: TRBV14
CDR3: CASSQVRGQGPASNQPQHF

J: TRBJ1-4
V: TRBV23-1
CDR3: CASSQSLPFREKLFF

J: TRBJ1-2
V: TRBV14
CDR3: CASSQEMLGGYTF

J: TRBJ1-6
V: TRBV6-5
CDR3: CASSYSTGYSPLHF

J: TRBJ2-7
V: TRBV6-5
CDR3: CASQRSGGAGEQYF

J: TRBJ1-1
V: TRBV7-2
CDR3: CASSLSSGGRYEAFF

J: TRBJ1-5
V: TRBV11-3
CDR3: CASSYYRGQPQHF

J: TRBJ1-1
V: TRBV5-1
CDR3: CASRAIISGTEAFF

J: TRBJ2-6
V: TRBV5-1
CDR3: CASSLRSSGANVLTF

J: TRBJ1-2
V: TRBV20-1
CDR3: CSASGSVGYTF